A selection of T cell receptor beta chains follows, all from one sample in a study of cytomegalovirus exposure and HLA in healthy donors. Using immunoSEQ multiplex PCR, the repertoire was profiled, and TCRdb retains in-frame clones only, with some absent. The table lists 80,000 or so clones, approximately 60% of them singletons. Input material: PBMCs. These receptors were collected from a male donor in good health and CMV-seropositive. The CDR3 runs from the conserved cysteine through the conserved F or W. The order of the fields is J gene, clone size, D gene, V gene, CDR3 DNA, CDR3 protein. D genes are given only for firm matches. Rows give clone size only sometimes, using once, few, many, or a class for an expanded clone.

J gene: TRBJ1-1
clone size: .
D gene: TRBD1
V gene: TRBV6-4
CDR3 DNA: TGTGCCAGCAGTGACTCGTTTCGCGTAGGGACAGGGAACCCTGAAGCTTTCTTT
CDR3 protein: CASSDSFRVGTGNPEAFF

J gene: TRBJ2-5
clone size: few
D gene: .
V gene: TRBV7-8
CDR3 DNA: TGTGCCAGCAGCTTGAGTTTGGGGCGGGGAGAGACCCAGTACTTC
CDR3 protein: CASSLSLGRGETQYF

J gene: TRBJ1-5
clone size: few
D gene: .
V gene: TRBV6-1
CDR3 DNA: TGTGCCAGCAGTGAAGCGGGCGCCCGGAGCAATCAGCCCCAGCATTTT
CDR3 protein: CASSEAGARSNQPQHF

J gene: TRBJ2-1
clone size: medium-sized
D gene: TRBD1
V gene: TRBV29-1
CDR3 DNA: TGCAGCGGTACAGGGGGCCACGGGTACAATGAGCAGTTCTTC
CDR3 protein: CSGTGGHGYNEQFF

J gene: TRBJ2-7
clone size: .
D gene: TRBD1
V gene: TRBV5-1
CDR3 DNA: TGCGCCAGCAGCTTGGTTGGGACAGGGGCCGATTTCGAGCAGTACTTC
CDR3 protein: CASSLVGTGADFEQYF

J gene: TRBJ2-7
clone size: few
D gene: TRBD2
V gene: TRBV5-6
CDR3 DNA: TGTGCCAGCAGCTTAGGGCGGGAGCTATACGAGCAGTACTTC
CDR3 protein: CASSLGRELYEQYF

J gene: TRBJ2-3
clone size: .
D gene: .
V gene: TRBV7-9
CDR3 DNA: TGTGCCAGCAGCTTAGCAGGGACACTCCTGTCGTATTTT
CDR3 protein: CASSLAGTLLSYF

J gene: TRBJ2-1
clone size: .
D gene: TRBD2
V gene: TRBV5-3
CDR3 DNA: TGTGCCAGAAGCTTTAGACTAGCGGGAGTCGAGCAGTTCTTC
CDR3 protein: CARSFRLAGVEQFF

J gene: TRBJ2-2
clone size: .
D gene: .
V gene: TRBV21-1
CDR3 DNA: TGTGCCAGCAGCAAAATGGGGACAGCTACCAATCCATACTTACGTACGGCCGGGGAGCTGTTTTTT
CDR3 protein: CASSKMGTATNPYLRTAGELFF

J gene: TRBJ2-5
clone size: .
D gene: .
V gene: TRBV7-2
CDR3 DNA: TGTGCCAGCAGCTTAACGGCAGGGGTGGAGACCCAGTACTTC
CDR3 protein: CASSLTAGVETQYF

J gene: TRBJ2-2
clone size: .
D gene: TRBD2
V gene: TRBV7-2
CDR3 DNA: TGTGCCAGCACCACCTGGGGAGGGAGCGGGCAGTCCGGGGAGCTGTTTTTT
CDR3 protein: CASTTWGGSGQSGELFF

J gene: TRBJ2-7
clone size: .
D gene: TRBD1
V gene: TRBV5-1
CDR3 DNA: TGCGCCAGCAGCCGGACAGGGGAGACTTACGAGCAGTACTTC
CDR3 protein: CASSRTGETYEQYF

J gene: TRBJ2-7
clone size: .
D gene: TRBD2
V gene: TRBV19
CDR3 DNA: TGTGCCAGTAGTACAGCGGGGGCCTACGAGCAGTACTTC
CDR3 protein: CASSTAGAYEQYF

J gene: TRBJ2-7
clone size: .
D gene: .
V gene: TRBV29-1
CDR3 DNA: TGCAGCGTTGTGGGACACCTAACCTCCTACGAGCAGTACTTC
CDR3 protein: CSVVGHLTSYEQYF

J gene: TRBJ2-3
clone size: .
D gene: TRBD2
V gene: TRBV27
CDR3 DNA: TGTGCCAGCAGTTTAGAGGGCGGGAGGTACCACGCGCAGTATTTT
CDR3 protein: CASSLEGGRYHAQYF

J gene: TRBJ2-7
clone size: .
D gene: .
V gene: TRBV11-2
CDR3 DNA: TGTGCCAGCAGCCATAGAAACAGGCCTTCTACCTACGAGCAGTACTTC
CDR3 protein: CASSHRNRPSTYEQYF

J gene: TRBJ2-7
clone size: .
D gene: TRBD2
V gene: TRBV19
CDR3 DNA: TGTGCCAGTAGTAGCCCCGGGACTAGCGGATACGAGCAGTACTTC
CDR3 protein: CASSSPGTSGYEQYF

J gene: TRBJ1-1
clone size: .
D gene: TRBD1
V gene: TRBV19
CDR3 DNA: TGTGCCACTAGCACAGGGGGTGAAGCTGAAGCTTTCTTT
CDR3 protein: CATSTGGEAEAFF

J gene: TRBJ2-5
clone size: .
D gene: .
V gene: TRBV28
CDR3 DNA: TGTGCCAGCAGTTTGTCCGGGAGCCGGGGGGAGACCCAGTACTTC
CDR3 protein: CASSLSGSRGETQYF

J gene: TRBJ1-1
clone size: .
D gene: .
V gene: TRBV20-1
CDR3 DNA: TGCAGTGCTAAGGGGACTGAAGCTTTCTTT
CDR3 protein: CSAKGTEAFF

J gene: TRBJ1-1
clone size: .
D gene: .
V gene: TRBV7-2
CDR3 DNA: TGTGCCAGCAGCTCAGGCAGCAGGGGCACTGAAGCTTTCTTT
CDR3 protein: CASSSGSRGTEAFF

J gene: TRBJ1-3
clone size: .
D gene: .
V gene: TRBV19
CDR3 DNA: TGTGCCAGCCCCTCCTCTGGAAACACCATATATTTT
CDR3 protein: CASPSSGNTIYF

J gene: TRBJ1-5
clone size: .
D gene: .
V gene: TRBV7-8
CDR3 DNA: TGTGCCAGCAGCCAGAGGGAGGGCGGTCAGCCCCAGCATTTT
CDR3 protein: CASSQREGGQPQHF

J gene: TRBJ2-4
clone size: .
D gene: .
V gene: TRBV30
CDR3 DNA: TGTGCCTGGAGTCCTGCCAAAAACATTCAGTACTTC
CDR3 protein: CAWSPAKNIQYF

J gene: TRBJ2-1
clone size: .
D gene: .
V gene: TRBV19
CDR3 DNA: TGTGCCAGTAGTTTTGGCAGTTCTTACAATGAGCAGTTCTTC
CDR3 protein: CASSFGSSYNEQFF

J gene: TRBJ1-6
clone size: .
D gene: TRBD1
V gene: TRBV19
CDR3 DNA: TGTGCCAGTAGTACGACAGGGGGCCGGAGCTCCTATAATTCACCCCTCCACTTT
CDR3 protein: CASSTTGGRSSYNSPLHF

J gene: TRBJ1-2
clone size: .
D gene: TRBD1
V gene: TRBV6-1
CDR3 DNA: TGTGCCAGCACCTCCCGGACAGGGGGCGCTGATGGCTACACCTTC
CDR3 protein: CASTSRTGGADGYTF

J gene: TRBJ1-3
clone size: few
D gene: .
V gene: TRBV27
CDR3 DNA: TGTGCCAGCAGTTTAACAGGTCAAGGAAGCATAGGGGCCATATATTTT
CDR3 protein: CASSLTGQGSIGAIYF

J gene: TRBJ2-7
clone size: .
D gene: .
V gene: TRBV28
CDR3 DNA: TGTGCCACCCAGGAGGGATACACCTACGAGCAGTACTTC
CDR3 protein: CATQEGYTYEQYF

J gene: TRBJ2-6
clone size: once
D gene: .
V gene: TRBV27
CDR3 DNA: TGTGCCAGCAGTTATCAGGCCTCTGGGGCCAACGTCCTGACTTTC
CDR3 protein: CASSYQASGANVLTF

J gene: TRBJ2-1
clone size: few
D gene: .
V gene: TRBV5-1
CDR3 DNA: TGCGCCAGCAGCTTATCGGAGGGTGAGCAGTTCTTC
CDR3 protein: CASSLSEGEQFF

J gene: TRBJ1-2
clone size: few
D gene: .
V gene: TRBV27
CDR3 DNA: TGTGCCAGCAGCAACACCAACTATGGCTACACCTTC
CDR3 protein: CASSNTNYGYTF

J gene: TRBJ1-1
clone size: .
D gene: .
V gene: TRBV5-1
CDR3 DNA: TGCGCCAGCCAACGGGAGGGTACTGAAGCTTTCTTT
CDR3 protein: CASQREGTEAFF

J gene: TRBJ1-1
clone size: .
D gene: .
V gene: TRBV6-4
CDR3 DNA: TGTGCCAGCAGTGCCTCTGGGGCGGCTGAAGCTTTCTTT
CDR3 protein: CASSASGAAEAFF

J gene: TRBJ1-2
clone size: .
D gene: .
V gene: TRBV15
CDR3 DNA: TGTGCCACCAGCCGCGATCCGAGGAGCTATGGCTACACCTTC
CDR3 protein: CATSRDPRSYGYTF

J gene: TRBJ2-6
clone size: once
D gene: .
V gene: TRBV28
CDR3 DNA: TGTGCCAGCAGCGACCGGGGGATCTCTGGGGCCAACGTCCTGACTTTC
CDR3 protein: CASSDRGISGANVLTF

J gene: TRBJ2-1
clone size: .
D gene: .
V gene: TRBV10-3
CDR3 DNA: TGTGCCATCAGGAGAGGTGGCCAGCAGTTCTTC
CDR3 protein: CAIRRGGQQFF

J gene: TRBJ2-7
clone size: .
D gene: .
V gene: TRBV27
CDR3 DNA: TGTGCCAGCAGTTTATCGATTAGCACCTACGAGCAGTACTTC
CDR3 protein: CASSLSISTYEQYF

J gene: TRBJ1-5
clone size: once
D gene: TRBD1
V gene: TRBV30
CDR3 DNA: TGTGCCTGGAGTCTTGGACAGGCGGGTCAGCCCCAGCATTTT
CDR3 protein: CAWSLGQAGQPQHF

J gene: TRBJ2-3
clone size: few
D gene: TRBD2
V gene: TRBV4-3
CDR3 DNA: TGCGCCAGCAGCCGACGACTAGCGGGAGGGCCGCAAGGCACAGATACGCAGTATTTT
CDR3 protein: CASSRRLAGGPQGTDTQYF

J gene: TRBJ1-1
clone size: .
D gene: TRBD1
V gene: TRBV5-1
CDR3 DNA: TGCGCCAGCAGCGAAACCGGGACAGGGGTAACTGAAGCTTTCTTT
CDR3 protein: CASSETGTGVTEAFF

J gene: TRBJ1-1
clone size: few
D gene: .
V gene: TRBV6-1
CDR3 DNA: TGTGCCAGCAGCCAGGGGTACATGAACACTGAAGCTTTCTTT
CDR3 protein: CASSQGYMNTEAFF

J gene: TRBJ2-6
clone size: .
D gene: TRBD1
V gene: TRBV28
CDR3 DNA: TGTGCCAGCAGGGGGGTCCACCTGACAGGGCCCAACGCGGGGGCCAACGTCCTGACTTTC
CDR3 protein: CASRGVHLTGPNAGANVLTF

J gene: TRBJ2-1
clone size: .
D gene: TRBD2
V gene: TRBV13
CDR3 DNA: TGTGCCAGCAGCTTCCCAAGCGGGACCTCCTACAATGAGCAGTTCTTC
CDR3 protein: CASSFPSGTSYNEQFF

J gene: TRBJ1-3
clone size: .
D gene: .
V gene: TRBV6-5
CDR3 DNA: TGTGCCAGCAGTTTAGTCAGGGGTGGAAACACCATATATTTT
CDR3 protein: CASSLVRGGNTIYF

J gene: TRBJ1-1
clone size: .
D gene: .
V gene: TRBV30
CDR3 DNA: TGTGCCTGGAGTGTACTTCAGGGTTCGGCTGAAGCTTTCTTT
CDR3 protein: CAWSVLQGSAEAFF

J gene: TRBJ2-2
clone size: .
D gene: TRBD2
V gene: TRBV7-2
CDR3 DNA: TGTGCCAGCAGCCCCAGGGCGGGAGGAACCGGGGAGCTGTTTTTT
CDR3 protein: CASSPRAGGTGELFF

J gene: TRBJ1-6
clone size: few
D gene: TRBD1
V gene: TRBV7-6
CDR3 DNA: TGTGCCAGCAGCTTAAGACGGGACAGGGGTTCACCCCTCCACTTT
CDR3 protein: CASSLRRDRGSPLHF

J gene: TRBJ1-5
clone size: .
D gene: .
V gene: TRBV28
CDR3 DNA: TGTGCCAGCGGGAGTCAGCCCCAGCATTTT
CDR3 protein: CASGSQPQHF

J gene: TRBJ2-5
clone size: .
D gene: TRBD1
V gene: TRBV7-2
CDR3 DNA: TGTGCCAGCAGCTTAGGGGGCAGGGACAGGGAGACCCAGTACTTC
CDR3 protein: CASSLGGRDRETQYF

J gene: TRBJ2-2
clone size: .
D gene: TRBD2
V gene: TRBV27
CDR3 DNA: TGTGCCATCCGACGGACTAGCGGGAGCACCGGGGAGCTGTTTTTT
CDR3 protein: CAIRRTSGSTGELFF

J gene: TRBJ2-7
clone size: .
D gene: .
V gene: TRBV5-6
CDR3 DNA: TGTGCCAGCAGCTTGGGGGCGGGATCCTACGAGCAGTACTTC
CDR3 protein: CASSLGAGSYEQYF

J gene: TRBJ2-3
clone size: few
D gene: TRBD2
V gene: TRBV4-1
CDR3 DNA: TGCGCCAGCAGCCAAGAGGCGGGAGGGTCAGATACGCAGTATTTT
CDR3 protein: CASSQEAGGSDTQYF

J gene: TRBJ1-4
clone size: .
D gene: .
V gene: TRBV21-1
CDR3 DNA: TGTGCCAGCGGCCCGGGGGGGAGAGAGGAAAAACTGTTTTTT
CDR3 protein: CASGPGGREEKLFF

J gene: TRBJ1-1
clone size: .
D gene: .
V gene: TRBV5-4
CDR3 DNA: TGTGCCAGCAGCTCACGGGGGAACACTGAAGCTTTCTTT
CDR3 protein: CASSSRGNTEAFF